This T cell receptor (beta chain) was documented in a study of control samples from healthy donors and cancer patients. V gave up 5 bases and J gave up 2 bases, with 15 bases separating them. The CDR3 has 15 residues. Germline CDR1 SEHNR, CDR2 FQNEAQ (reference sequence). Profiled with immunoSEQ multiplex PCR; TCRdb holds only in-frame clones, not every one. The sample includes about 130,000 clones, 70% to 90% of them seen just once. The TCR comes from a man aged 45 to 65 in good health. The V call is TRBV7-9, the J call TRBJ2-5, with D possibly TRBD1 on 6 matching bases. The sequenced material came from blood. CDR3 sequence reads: CASSHPGVGQETQYF. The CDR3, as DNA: TGTGCCAGCAGCCACCCAGGGGTTGGGCAAGAGACCCAGTACTTC.